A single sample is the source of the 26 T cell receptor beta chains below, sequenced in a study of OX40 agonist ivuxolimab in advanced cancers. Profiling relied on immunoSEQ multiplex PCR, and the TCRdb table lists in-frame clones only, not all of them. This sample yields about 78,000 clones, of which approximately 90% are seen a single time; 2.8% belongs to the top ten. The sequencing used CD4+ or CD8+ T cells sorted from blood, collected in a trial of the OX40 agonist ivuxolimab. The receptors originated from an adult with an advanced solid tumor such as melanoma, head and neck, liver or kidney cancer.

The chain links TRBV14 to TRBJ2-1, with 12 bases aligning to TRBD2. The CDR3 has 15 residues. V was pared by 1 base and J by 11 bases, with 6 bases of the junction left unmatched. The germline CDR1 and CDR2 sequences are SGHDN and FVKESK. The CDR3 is CASSQGGTSGSKQFF. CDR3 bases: TGTGCCAGCAGCCAAGGAGGGACTAGCGGGTCGAAGCAGTTCTTC.

The CDR3 spells CASSVGRTGPGYTF. As DNA, the CDR3 is TGTGCCAGCAGCGTAGGCCGGACAGGTCCGGGCTACACCTTC. V gene TRBV9 combines with J gene TRBJ1-2; 7 bases are a match to TRBD1. Germline assignment: CDR1 SGDLS and CDR2 YYNGEE. V lost 0 bases, J lost 8 bases, and 7 bases stayed unmatched. The CDR3 loop spans 14 amino acids.

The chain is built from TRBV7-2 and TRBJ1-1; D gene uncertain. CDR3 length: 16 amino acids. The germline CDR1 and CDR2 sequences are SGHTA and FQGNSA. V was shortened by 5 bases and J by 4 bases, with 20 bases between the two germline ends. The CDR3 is CASSPTWRLRGTEAFF. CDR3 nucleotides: TGTGCCAGCAGCCCCACCTGGAGACTTCGGGGCACTGAAGCTTTCTTT.

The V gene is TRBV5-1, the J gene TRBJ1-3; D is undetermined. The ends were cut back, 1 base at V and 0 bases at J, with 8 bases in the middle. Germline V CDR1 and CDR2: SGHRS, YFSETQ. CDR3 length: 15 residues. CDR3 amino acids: CASSLNGNSGNTIYF. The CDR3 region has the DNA TGCGCCAGCAGCTTGAACGGGAACTCTGGAAACACCATATATTTT.

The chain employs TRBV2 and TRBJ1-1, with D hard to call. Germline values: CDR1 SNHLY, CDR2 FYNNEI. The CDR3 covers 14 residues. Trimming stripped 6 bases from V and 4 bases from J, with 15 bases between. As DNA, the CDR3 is TGTGCCAGCAGGGGGATGGCGACGGCCACTGAAGCTTTCTTT. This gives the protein CASRGMATATEAFF. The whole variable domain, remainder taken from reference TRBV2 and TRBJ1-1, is EPEVTQTPSHQVTQMGQEVILRCVPISNHLYFYWYRQILGQKVEFLVSFYNNEISEKSEIFDDQFSVERPDGSNFTLKIRSTKLEDSAMYFCASRGMATATEAFFGQGTRLTVV.

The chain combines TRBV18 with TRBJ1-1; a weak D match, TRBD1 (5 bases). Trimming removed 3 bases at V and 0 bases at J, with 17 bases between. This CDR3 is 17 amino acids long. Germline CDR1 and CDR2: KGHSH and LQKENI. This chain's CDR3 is CASSPQRDRLMNTEAFF. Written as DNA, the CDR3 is TGTGCCAGCTCACCCCAGAGGGACCGCCTCATGAACACTGAAGCTTTCTTT.

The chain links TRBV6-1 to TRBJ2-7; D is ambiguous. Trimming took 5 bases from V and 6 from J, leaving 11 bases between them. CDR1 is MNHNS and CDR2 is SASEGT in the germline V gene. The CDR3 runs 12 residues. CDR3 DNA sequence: TGTGCCAGCAGTACGCGGACCTCCGAGCAGTACTTC. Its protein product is CASSTRTSEQYF.

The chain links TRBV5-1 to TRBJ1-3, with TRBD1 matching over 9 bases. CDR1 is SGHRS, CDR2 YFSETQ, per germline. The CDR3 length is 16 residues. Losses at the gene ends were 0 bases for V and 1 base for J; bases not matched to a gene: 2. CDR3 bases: TGCGCCAGCAGCTTGGGACAGGGGGGTTCTGGAAACACCATATATTTT. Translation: CASSLGQGGSGNTIYF. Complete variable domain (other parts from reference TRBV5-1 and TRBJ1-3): KAGVTQTPRYLIKTRGQQVTLSCSPISGHRSVSWYQQTPGQGLQFLFEYFSETQRNKGNFPGRFSGRQFSNSRSEMNVSTLELGDSALYLCASSLGQGGSGNTIYFGEGSWLTVV.

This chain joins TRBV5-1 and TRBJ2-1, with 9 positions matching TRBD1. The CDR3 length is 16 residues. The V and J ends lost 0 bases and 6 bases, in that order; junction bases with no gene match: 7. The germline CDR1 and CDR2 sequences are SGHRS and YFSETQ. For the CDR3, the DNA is TGCGCCAGCAGCTTGGCAGGACAGGGGTTCGGCAATGAGCAGTTCTTC. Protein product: CASSLAGQGFGNEQFF.

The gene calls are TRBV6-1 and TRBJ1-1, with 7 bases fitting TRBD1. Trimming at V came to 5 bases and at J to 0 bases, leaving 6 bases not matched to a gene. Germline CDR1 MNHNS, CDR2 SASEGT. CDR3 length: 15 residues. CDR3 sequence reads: CASSIQGRLNTEAFF. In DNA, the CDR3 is TGTGCCAGCAGTATACAGGGGCGTCTGAACACTGAAGCTTTCTTT.

The CDR3 is CASSPGGTGYGYTF. In DNA form, the CDR3 reads TGTGCCAGCAGCCCCGGGGGGACGGGCTATGGCTACACCTTC. The chain links TRBV5-4 to TRBJ1-2; tentatively, D is TRBD1 (5 bases). V was clipped by 4 bases and J by 4 bases, with 14 bases between them. The CDR3 has 14 amino acids. Germline V gene lookup returns CDR1 SGHNT and CDR2 YYREEE (reference sequence).

The CDR3 DNA reads as TGTGCCAGCAGTACCGATTCGACAGGGCCAGAGGGCTACACCTTC. Translation: CASSTDSTGPEGYTF. The chain employs TRBV28 and TRBJ1-2; TRBD1 agrees at 7 bases. CDR1 and CDR2 from the germline V gene are MDHEN and SYDVKM. This CDR3 region has 15 residues. V shed 5 bases and J 8 bases; nucleotides not matched to a gene: 14.

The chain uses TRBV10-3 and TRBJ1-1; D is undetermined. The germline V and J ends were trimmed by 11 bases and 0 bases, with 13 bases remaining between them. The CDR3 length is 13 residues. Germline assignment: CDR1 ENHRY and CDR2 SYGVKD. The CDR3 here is CALRAGMNTEAFF. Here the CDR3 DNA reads TGTGCCCTCCGAGCCGGCATGAACACTGAAGCTTTCTTT.

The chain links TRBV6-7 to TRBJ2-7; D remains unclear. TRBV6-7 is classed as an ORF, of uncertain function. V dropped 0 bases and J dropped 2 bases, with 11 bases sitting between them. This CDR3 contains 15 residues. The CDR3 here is CASSYSHEETYEQYF. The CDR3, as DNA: TGTGCCAGCAGTTACTCGCACGAGGAGACCTACGAGCAGTACTTC.

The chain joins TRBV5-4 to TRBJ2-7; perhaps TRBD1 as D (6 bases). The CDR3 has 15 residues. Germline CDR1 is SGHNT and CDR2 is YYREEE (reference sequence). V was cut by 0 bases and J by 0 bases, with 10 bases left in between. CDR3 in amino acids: CASSLGQEISYEQYF. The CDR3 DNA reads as TGTGCCAGCAGCTTGGGACAGGAAATCTCCTACGAGCAGTACTTC.

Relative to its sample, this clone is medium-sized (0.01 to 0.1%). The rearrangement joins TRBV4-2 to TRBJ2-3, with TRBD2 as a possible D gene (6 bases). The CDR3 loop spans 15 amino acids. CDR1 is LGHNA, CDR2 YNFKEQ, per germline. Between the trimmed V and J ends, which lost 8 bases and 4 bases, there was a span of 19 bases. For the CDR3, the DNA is TGTGCCAGCGACCCGGGACTCCCCGCCGCAGATACGCAGTATTTT. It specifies CASDPGLPAADTQYF.

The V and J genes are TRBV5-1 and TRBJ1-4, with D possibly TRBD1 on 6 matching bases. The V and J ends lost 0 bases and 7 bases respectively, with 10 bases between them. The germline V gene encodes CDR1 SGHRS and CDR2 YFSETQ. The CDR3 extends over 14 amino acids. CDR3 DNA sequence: TGCGCCAGCAGCTTGGGGCAGGGGCCTGAAAAACTGTTTTTT. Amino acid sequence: CASSLGQGPEKLFF.

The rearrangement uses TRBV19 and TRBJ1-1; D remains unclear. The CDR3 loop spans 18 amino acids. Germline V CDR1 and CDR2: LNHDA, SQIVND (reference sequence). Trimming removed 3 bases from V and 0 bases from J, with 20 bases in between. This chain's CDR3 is CASSIGWAQTGMNTEAFF. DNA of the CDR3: TGTGCCAGTAGTATCGGGTGGGCCCAAACGGGTATGAACACTGAAGCTTTCTTT.

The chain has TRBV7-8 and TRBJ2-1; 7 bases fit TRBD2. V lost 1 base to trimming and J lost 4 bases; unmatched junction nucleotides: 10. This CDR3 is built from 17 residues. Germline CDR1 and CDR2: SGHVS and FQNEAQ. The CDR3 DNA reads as TGTGCCAGCAGCTTAGAAGGTGGGCTAGCGGCGTACAATGAGCAGTTCTTC. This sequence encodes CASSLEGGLAAYNEQFF.

The DNA for the CDR3 is TGTGCCAGCAGACCGGGGCAGAGCTCTGGAAACACCATATATTTT. Residues: CASRPGQSSGNTIYF. The V and J genes are TRBV6-5 and TRBJ1-3, with a weak D call TRBD1 (5 bases). Germline V CDR1 and CDR2: MNHEY, SVGAGI. Trimming took off 6 bases at V and 0 bases at J, with 12 bases between the two ends. The CDR3 is made up of 15 amino acids.

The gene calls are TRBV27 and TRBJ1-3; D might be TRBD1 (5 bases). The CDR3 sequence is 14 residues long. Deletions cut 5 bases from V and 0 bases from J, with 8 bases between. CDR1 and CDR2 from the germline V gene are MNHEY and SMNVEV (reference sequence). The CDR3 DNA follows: TGTGCCAGCAGTGTAGGGGTCTCTGGAAACACCATATATTTT. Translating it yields CASSVGVSGNTIYF.

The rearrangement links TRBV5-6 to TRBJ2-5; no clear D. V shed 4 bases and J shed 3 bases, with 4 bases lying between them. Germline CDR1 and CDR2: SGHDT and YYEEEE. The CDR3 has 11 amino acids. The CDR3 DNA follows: TGTGCCAGCAGCGTTAAAGAGACCCAGTACTTC. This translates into CASSVKETQYF.

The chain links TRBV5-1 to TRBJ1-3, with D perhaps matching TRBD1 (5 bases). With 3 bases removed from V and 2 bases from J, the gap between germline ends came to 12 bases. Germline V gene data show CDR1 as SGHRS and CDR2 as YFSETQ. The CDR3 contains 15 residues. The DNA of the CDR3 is TGCGCCAGCAGCTACGGGGGTGAAACTGGAAACACCATATATTTT. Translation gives CASSYGGETGNTIYF.

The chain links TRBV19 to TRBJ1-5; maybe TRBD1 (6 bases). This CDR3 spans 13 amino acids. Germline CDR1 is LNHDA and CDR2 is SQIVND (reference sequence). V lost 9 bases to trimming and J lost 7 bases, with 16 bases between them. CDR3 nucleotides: TGTGCCAGCACCGGGAGGGGGAGGCAGCCCCAGCATTTT. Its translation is CASTGRGRQPQHF.

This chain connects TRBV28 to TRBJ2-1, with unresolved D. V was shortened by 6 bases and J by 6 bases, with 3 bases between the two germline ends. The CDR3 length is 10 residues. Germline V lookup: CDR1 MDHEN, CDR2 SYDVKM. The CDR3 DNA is TGTGCCAGCAGCGTCAATGAGCAGTTCTTC. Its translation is CASSVNEQFF.

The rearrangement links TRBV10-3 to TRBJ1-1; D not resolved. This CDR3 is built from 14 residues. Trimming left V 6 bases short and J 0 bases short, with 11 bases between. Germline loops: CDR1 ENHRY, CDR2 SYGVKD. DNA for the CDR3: TGTGCCATCAGCGAGGGTTGGGTGAACACTGAAGCTTTCTTT. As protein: CAISEGWVNTEAFF.